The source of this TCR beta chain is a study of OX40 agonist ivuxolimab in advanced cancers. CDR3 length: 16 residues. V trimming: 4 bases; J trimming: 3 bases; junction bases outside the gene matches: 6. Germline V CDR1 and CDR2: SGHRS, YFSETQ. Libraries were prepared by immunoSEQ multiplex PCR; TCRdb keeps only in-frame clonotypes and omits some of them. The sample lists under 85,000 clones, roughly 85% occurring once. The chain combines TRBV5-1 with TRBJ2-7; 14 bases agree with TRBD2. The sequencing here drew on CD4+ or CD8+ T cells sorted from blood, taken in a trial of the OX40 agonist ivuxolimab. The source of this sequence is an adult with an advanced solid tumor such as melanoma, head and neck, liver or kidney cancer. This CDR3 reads CASSAGTSGRGYEQYF. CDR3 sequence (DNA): TGCGCCAGCAGCGCTGGGACTAGCGGGAGAGGCTACGAGCAGTACTTC.